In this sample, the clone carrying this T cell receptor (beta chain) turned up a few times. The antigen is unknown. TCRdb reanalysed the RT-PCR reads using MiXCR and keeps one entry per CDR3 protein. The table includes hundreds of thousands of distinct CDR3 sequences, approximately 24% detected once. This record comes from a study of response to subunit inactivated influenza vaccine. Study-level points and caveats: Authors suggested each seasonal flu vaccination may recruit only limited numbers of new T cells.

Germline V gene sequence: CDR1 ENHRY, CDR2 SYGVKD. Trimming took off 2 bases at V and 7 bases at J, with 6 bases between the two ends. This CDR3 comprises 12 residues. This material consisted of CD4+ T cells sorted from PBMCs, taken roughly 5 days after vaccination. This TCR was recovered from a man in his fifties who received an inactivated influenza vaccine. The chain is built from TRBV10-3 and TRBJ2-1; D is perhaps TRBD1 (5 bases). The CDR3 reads CAISEGANEQFF. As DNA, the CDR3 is TGTGCCATCAGTGAGGGGGCGAATGAGCAGTTCTTC.